Listed here are 27 T cell receptor beta chains from one sample, sequenced in a study of cytomegalovirus exposure and HLA in healthy donors. 60 Vbeta and 13 Jbeta primers were used in PCR. The data were produced by immunoSEQ multiplex PCR, yet TCRdb's version contains in-frame clones alone and is incomplete. The sample carries over 200,000 clones, approximately 84% recorded once. Material: PBMCs. These receptor sequences come from a woman in her thirties or forties in good health and CMV-seronegative.

The chain employs TRBV11-3 and TRBJ2-5; 7 bases match TRBD2. V shed 4 bases, J shed 3 bases, and the junction held 8 bases outside the gene matches. Germline V gives CDR1 SGHNT, CDR2 YENEEA. The CDR3 totals 15 residues. CDR3 nucleotide sequence: TGTGCCAGCAGCTCCCCTCTAGCGGAGAAAGAGACCCAGTACTTC. Its protein is CASSSPLAEKETQYF.

This clone was seen a few times. The V gene is TRBV19, the J gene TRBJ1-1; D not resolved. The CDR3 extends over 14 amino acids. CDR1 is LNHDA, CDR2 SQIVND, per germline (reference sequence). Trimming took off 7 bases at V and 4 bases at J, with 16 bases between the two ends. CDR3: CASINNAVSTEAFF. The CDR3 DNA sequence: TGTGCCAGTATCAACAATGCCGTCAGCACTGAAGCTTTCTTT.

This clone was picked up a small number of times. The V gene is TRBV27, the J gene TRBJ2-6; D call uncertain. This CDR3 is built from 14 residues. V lost 6 bases and J 3 bases, leaving 9 bases between the germline ends. Germline CDR1 and CDR2: MNHEY and SMNVEV (reference sequence). The CDR3 DNA is TGTGCCAGCAGGTTAGGCGGTGGGGCCAACGTCCTGACTTTC. Encoded protein: CASRLGGGANVLTF. Full variable domain (remainder filled in from reference TRBV27 and TRBJ2-6): EAQVTQNPRYLITVTGKKLTVTCSQNMNHEYMSWYRQDPGLGLRQIYYSMNVEVTDKGDVPEGYKVSRKEKRNFPLILESPSPNQTSLYFCASRLGGGANVLTFGAGSRLTVL.

The V gene is TRBV19, the J gene TRBJ1-5; D not certain. CDR1 LNHDA and CDR2 SQIVND come from the germline V gene (reference sequence). The length of the CDR3 is 14 residues. V was cut by 7 bases and J by 5 bases, with 15 bases left in between. The CDR3 here is CASNQIVLYQPQHF. The CDR3 region has the DNA TGTGCCAGTAACCAGATCGTGCTTTATCAGCCCCAGCATTTT.

In this sample, this clone turned up a few times. The junction and the germline gene differ at one end; a read error may be behind it. J is TRBJ1-5 and V is TRBV7-7; no reliable D call. Germline V gene lookup returns CDR1 SSHAT and CDR2 FNYEAQ (reference sequence). The CDR3 consists of 13 residues. The CDR3 sequence: CASSLAENQPQHF. The CDR3 region has the DNA TGTGCTAGCAGCTTGGCCGAAAATCAGCCCCAGCATTTT.

In this sample, this clone turned up a few times. The CDR3: CASSLTVGATEAFF. CDR3 sequence (DNA): TGCGCCAGCAGCTTGACGGTGGGGGCCACTGAAGCTTTCTTT. This chain links TRBV5-1 with TRBJ1-1; D may be TRBD1 (6 bases). The germline gives CDR1 SGHRS, CDR2 YFSETQ. The CDR3 is made up of 14 amino acids. Trimming removed 1 base at V and 4 bases at J, with 11 bases between.

The rearrangement uses TRBV9 and TRBJ1-5; maybe TRBD1 (6 bases). From germline, CDR1 is SGDLS and CDR2 YYNGEE. The CDR3 totals 15 residues. V lost 0 bases to trimming and J lost 5 bases, with 12 bases between them. The CDR3 coding sequence is TGTGCCAGCAGCGTAGACGTAGGGGGGGATCAGCCCCAGCATTTT. This codes for CASSVDVGGDQPQHF.

The chain combines TRBV5-4 with TRBJ1-1; 7 bases match TRBD1. With 0 bases clipped from V and 4 bases from J, the junction kept 9 bases outside the gene matches. Looked up from germline, CDR1 is SGHNT and CDR2 is YYREEE (reference sequence). The length of the CDR3 is 16 residues. The CDR3 DNA follows: TGTGCCAGCAGCTTGGTGGCAGGGGGTAGGGGCACTGAAGCTTTCTTT. It yields the protein CASSLVAGGRGTEAFF.

The rearrangement uses TRBV19 and TRBJ1-1; 8 bases line up with TRBD1. CDR1 is LNHDA, CDR2 SQIVND, per germline (reference sequence). The ends lost 8 bases at V and 0 bases at J; junction bases unmatched: 5. CDR3 length: 14 amino acids. The CDR3 sequence is CASPPTGVNTEAFF. The CDR3, as DNA: TGTGCCAGTCCACCGACAGGGGTGAACACTGAAGCTTTCTTT.

The table lists this clone with a few counts. The chain joins TRBV4-2 to TRBJ2-1, with a weak D call TRBD1 (5 bases). V was trimmed by 4 bases and J by 8 bases, leaving 15 bases between them. The CDR3 length is 14 residues. Germline loops: CDR1 LGHNA, CDR2 YNFKEQ. CDR3 loop: CASSRQQVPDEQFF. The CDR3, as DNA: TGTGCCAGCAGCCGGCAACAGGTTCCCGATGAGCAGTTCTTC.

The gene calls are TRBV2 and TRBJ1-5; no clear D gene. CDR1 SNHLY and CDR2 FYNNEI come from the germline V gene. This CDR3 is built from 14 residues. The V end lost 1 base, the J end lost 4 bases, and 8 bases lay between the germline ends. The CDR3 loop reads CASSEGTRNQPQHF. CDR3 bases: TGTGCCAGCAGTGAAGGGACTCGTAATCAGCCCCAGCATTTT. Looking up the rest from reference TRBV2 and TRBJ1-5 gives the full variable domain: EPEVTQTPSHQVTQMGQEVILRCVPISNHLYFYWYRQILGQKVEFLVSFYNNEISEKSEIFDDQFSVERPDGSNFTLKIRSTKLEDSAMYFCASSEGTRNQPQHFGDGTRLSIL.

This clone was counted between two and nine times. This rearrangement joins TRBV7-6 to TRBJ1-4; D is unclear. The CDR3 is made up of 14 amino acids. Germline V gene lookup returns CDR1 SGHVS and CDR2 FNYEAQ. Trimming stripped 2 bases from V and 8 bases from J, with 12 bases between. The CDR3 region has the DNA TGTGCCAGCAGCTTATACGGCGGTGGGGAAAAACTGTTTTTT. Translating it yields CASSLYGGGEKLFF.

The chain couples TRBV6-6 to TRBJ1-4; a weak D match, TRBD1 (5 bases). V was cut by 2 bases and J by 6 bases, with 10 bases left in between. This CDR3 contains 14 residues. Germline V gives CDR1 MNHNY, CDR2 SVGAGI (reference sequence). CDR3 in DNA: TGTGCCAGCAGTTACGCCAGGGAGGATGAAAAACTGTTTTTT. This translates into CASSYAREDEKLFF.

This chain uses TRBV19 with TRBJ2-7; 9 bases are a match to TRBD1. The CDR3 sequence is 18 residues long. Germline V gives CDR1 LNHDA, CDR2 SQIVND (reference sequence). V gave up 0 bases and J gave up 5 bases; unmatched junction bases: 14. The CDR3 region is CASSIDTTGGATRNEQYF. The CDR3 DNA follows: TGTGCCAGTAGTATAGATACGACAGGGGGGGCCACTCGGAACGAGCAGTACTTC.

The chain carries TRBV5-1 and TRBJ2-2; D perhaps matches TRBD2 (5 bases). The V gene lost 4 bases and the J gene lost 4 bases, with 14 bases spanning the gap. The CDR3 covers 15 residues. Germline values: CDR1 SGHRS, CDR2 YFSETQ. As DNA, the CDR3 is TGCGCCAGCAGCCGCGGGCGGGTTAGCACCGGGGAGCTGTTTTTT. It yields the protein CASSRGRVSTGELFF. The whole variable domain, remainder taken from reference TRBV5-1 and TRBJ2-2, is KAGVTQTPRYLIKTRGQQVTLSCSPISGHRSVSWYQQTPGQGLQFLFEYFSETQRNKGNFPGRFSGRQFSNSRSEMNVSTLELGDSALYLCASSRGRVSTGELFFGEGSRLTVL.

The chain has TRBV4-3 and TRBJ1-6, with D hard to call. Germline V lookup: CDR1 LGHNA, CDR2 YSLEER. The CDR3 extends over 13 amino acids. V shed 1 base and J shed 8 bases, with 6 bases lying between them. The CDR3 DNA reads as TGCGCCAGCAGCCAAGTCGGTTATTCACCCCTCCACTTT. This encodes CASSQVGYSPLHF.

The CDR3, as DNA: TGTGCCAGCATTGACGGACAGGCAGTAGAGTTCTTC. It translates to CASIDGQAVEFF. The J gene is TRBJ2-1, the V gene TRBV6-5, with TRBD1 identical over 7 bases. The CDR3 length is 12 residues. V trimming: 7 bases; J trimming: 14 bases; junction bases outside the gene matches: 11. The germline CDR1 and CDR2 sequences are MNHEY and SVGAGI.

The rearrangement joins TRBV7-3 to TRBJ2-1; D might be TRBD1 (5 bases). Per germline, CDR1 SGHTA and CDR2 FQGTGA. The CDR3 extends over 14 amino acids. The V gene lost 2 bases and the J gene lost 4 bases, with 9 bases spanning the gap. This CDR3 reads CASSLQGGYNEQFF. The CDR3 bases are TGTGCCAGCAGCTTACAGGGTGGTTACAATGAGCAGTTCTTC. Combining the CDR3 with reference TRBV7-3 and TRBJ2-1 gives the whole variable domain GAGVSQTPSNKVTEKGKYVELRCDPISGHTALYWYRQSLGQGPEFLIYFQGTGAADDSGLPNDRFFAVRPEGSVSTLKIQRTERGDSAVYLCASSLQGGYNEQFFGPGTRLTVL.

The sample holds one count of this clone. J is TRBJ2-7 and V is TRBV9, with TRBD2 as a possible D gene (5 bases). The CDR3 runs to 15 residues. CDR1 SGDLS and CDR2 YYNGEE come from the germline V gene. Trimming removed 4 bases from V and 4 bases from J, with 18 bases in between. The CDR3 DNA sequence: TGTGCCAGCAGCCCGCTAGACGGAGGCCGTTACGAGCAGTACTTC. Translation gives CASSPLDGGRYEQYF.

This chain links TRBV29-1 with TRBJ2-1; TRBD1 agrees at 9 bases. The length of the CDR3 is 17 residues. V dropped 4 bases and J dropped 5; count of bases not matched to a gene: 15. Germline CDR1 and CDR2: SQVTM and ANQGSEA. Here the CDR3 DNA reads TGCAGCGTTGCTCGGGGACAGGGTATGGTAGTCGACAATGAGCAGTTCTTC. This codes for CSVARGQGMVVDNEQFF.

CDR3 coding DNA: TGTGCCAGCAGTATAGGACAGGGAGCTACCTACGAGCAGTACTTC. Its translation is CASSIGQGATYEQYF. J is TRBJ2-7 and V is TRBV11-3; 8 bases agree with TRBD1. This CDR3 spans 15 amino acids. With V trimmed by 6 bases and J by 2 bases, 9 bases remained unmatched. CDR1 SGHNT and CDR2 YENEEA come from the germline V gene. The full variable domain, with the rest looked up from reference TRBV11-3 and TRBJ2-7, is EAGVVQSPRYKIIEKKQPVAFWCNPISGHNTLYWYLQNLGQGPELLIRYENEEAVDDSQLPKDRFSAERLKGVDSTLKIQPAELGDSAVYLCASSIGQGATYEQYFGPGTRLTVT.

The chain recombines TRBV4-1 with TRBJ2-3; D remains ambiguous. This CDR3 contains 14 residues. Trimming stripped 1 base from V and 2 bases from J, with 7 bases between. Looked up from germline, CDR1 is MGHRA and CDR2 is YSYEKL. The DNA of the CDR3 is TGCGCCAGCAGCCAAGGACTCGCCACAGATACGCAGTATTTT. Translated, it gives CASSQGLATDTQYF.

This rearrangement joins TRBV28 to TRBJ2-3; tentative D call: TRBD2 (6 bases). This CDR3 region has 15 residues. Trimming took 2 bases from V and 4 from J, leaving 13 bases between them. CDR1 MDHEN and CDR2 SYDVKM come from the germline V gene. The chain's CDR3 is CASSLAGNRADTQYF. CDR3 nucleotides: TGTGCCAGCAGTTTAGCGGGGAATCGGGCAGATACGCAGTATTTT.

The chain couples TRBV5-6 to TRBJ2-4; 13 bases align to TRBD2. Germline trimming cut 3 bases from V and 8 bases from J; bases unmatched to any gene: 5. CDR1 SGHDT and CDR2 YYEEEE come from the germline V gene. The CDR3 consists of 15 residues. The CDR3 DNA sequence: TGTGCCAGCAGCTCGACTAGCGGGGGGATATACATTCAGTACTTC. Residues: CASSSTSGGIYIQYF.

V and J are TRBV7-6 and TRBJ1-3; 7 bases map to TRBD1. The CDR3 is 14 amino acids. Germline V CDR1 and CDR2: SGHVS, FNYEAQ. V shed 3 bases, J shed 4 bases, and the junction held 3 bases outside the gene matches. The CDR3 sequence is CASSFGGGGNTIYF. The CDR3, as DNA: TGTGCCAGCAGCTTTGGAGGGGGCGGAAACACCATATATTTT. Full variable domain (rest looked up from reference TRBV7-6 and TRBJ1-3): GAGVSQSPRYKVTKRGQDVALRCDPISGHVSLYWYRQALGQGPEFLTYFNYEAQQDKSGLPNDRFSAERPEGSISTLTIQRTEQRDSAMYRCASSFGGGGNTIYFGEGSWLTVV.

V usage is TRBV9 and J usage is TRBJ1-2; D not certain. V lost 3 bases to trimming and J lost 0 bases, with 12 bases between them. This CDR3 comprises 15 residues. Germline V CDR1 and CDR2: SGDLS, YYNGEE. The CDR3 protein is CASSGSGSANYGYTF. As DNA, the CDR3 is TGTGCCAGCAGCGGCTCCGGGTCAGCTAACTATGGCTACACCTTC.

V and J are TRBV15 and TRBJ1-1; tentatively, D is TRBD1 (6 bases). Germline CDR1 is LNHNV and CDR2 is YYDKDF (reference sequence). Trimming took off 0 bases at V and 0 bases at J, with 8 bases between the two ends. The CDR3 runs 15 residues. The CDR3 DNA sequence: TGTGCCACCAGCAGAGATGCAGGGGTGAACACTGAAGCTTTCTTT. Translation gives CATSRDAGVNTEAFF.